This note documents a single TCR beta chain sequence. Antigen: not known. This sample stems from a study of shared clonotypes between healthy human individuals. Overall study results and limits: A handful of donors shared around 5.2% of their naive CD4 clonotypes. When compared with the clonotypes that were shared by all four sorted-subset donors, the non-shared clonotypes turned out to have lower generation probabilities.

Germline V lookup: CDR1 SGHTA, CDR2 FQGTGA. This CDR3 spans 14 amino acids. Trimming at V came to 7 bases and at J to 9 bases, leaving 10 bases not matched to a gene. In the original processing: In the immunoSEQ data, sequences were junction-only and lacked quality scores, so filtering differed. Clones were sequenced by immunoSEQ multiplex PCR, and TCRdb holds only the in-frame ones, with some missing. The DNA gave D and trimming, while V, J and clone size come from that table. This table has about 2.3 million clones, 80% to 95% appearing once. This sequence was found in a man aged 18 to 29 in good health. Some clones in this sample may be carry-over from other donors' samples. The chain recombines TRBV7-3 with TRBJ2-1; 9 bases align to TRBD2. The sample was naive CD4+ T cells from PBMCs. Documented subset: CD45RA+ positively selected. The CDR3: CASMETSGSREQFF. The CDR3, as DNA: TGTGCCAGCATGGAGACTAGCGGATCGCGTGAGCAGTTCTTC.